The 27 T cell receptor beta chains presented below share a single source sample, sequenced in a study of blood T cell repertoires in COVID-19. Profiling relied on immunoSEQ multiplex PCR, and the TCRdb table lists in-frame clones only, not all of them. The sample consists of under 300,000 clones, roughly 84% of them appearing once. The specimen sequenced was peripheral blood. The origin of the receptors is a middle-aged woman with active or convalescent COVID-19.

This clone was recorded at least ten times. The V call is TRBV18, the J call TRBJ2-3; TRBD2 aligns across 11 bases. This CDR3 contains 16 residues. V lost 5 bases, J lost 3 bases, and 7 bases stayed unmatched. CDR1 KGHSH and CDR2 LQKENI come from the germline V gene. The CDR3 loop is CASSSAASGGTDTQYF. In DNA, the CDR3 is TGTGCCAGCTCATCGGCGGCTAGCGGGGGGACAGATACGCAGTATTTT. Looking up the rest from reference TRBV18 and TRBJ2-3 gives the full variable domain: NAGVMQNPRHLVRRRGQEARLRCSPMKGHSHVYWYRQLPEEGLKFMVYLQKENIIDESGMPKERFSAEFPKEGPSILRIQQVVRGDSAAYFCASSSAASGGTDTQYFGPGTRLTVL.

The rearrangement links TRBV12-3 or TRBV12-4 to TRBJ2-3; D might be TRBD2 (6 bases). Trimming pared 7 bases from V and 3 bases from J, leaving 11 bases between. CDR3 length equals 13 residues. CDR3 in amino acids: CASTRDFTDTQYF. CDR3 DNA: TGTGCCAGCACCAGGGACTTTACAGATACGCAGTATTTT.

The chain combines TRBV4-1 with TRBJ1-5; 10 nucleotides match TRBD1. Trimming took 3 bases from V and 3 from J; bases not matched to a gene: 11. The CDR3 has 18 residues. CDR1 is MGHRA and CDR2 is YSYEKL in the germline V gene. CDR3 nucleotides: TGCGCCAGCAGCCACCGGACAGGGGGTGTAAGGGACAATCAGCCCCAGCATTTT. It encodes CASSHRTGGVRDNQPQHF.

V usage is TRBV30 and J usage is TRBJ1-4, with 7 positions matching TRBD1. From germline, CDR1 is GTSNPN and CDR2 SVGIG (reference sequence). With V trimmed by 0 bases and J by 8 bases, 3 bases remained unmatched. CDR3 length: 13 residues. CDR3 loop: CAWSVTGEEKLFF. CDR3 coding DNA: TGTGCCTGGAGTGTAACAGGGGAGGAAAAACTGTTTTTT.

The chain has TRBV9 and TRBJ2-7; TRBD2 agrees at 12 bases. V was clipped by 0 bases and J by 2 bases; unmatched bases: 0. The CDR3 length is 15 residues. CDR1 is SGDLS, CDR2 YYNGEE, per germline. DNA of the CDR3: TGTGCCAGCAGCGTAGCTAGCGGGGGGGCCTACGAGCAGTACTTC. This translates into CASSVASGGAYEQYF.

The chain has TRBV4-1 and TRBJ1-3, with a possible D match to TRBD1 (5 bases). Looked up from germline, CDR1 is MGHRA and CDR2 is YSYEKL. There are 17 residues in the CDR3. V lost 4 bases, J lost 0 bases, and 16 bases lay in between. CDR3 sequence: CASSPSTGKFSGNTIYF. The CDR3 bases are TGCGCCAGCAGCCCGAGCACAGGAAAATTCTCTGGAAACACCATATATTTT.

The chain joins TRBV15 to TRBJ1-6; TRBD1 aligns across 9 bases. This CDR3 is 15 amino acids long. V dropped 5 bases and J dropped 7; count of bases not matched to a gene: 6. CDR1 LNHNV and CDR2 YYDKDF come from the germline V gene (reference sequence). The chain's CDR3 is CATSVGQGRNSPLHF. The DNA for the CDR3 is TGTGCCACCAGCGTTGGACAGGGGCGAAATTCACCCCTCCACTTT. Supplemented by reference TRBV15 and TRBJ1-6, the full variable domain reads DAMVIQNPRYQVTQFGKPVTLSCSQTLNHNVMYWYQQKSSQAPKLLFHYYDKDFNNEADTPDNFQSRRPNTSFCFLDIRSPGLGDTAMYLCATSVGQGRNSPLHFGNGTRLTVT.

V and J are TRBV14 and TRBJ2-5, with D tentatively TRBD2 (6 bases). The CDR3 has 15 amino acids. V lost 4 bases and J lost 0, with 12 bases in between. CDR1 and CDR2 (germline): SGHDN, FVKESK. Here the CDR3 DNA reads TGTGCCAGCAGCCCCGGTGCGGGGTACCAAGAGACCCAGTACTTC. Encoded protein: CASSPGAGYQETQYF.

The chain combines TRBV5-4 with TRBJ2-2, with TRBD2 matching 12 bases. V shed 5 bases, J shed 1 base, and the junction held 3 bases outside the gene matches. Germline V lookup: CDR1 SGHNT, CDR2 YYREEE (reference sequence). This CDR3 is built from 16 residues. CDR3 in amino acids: CASRRGLAGNTGELFF. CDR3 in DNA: TGTGCCAGCAGACGGGGACTAGCGGGGAACACCGGGGAGCTGTTTTTT. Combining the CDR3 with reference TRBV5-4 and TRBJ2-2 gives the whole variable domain ETGVTQSPTHLIKTRGQQVTLRCSSQSGHNTVSWYQQALGQGPQFIFQYYREEENGRGNFPPRFSGLQFPNYSSELNVNALELDDSALYLCASRRGLAGNTGELFFGEGSRLTVL.

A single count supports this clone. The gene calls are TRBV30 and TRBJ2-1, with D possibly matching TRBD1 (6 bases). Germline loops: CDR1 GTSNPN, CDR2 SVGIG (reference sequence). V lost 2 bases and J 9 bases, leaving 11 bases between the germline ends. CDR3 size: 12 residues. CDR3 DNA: TGTGCCTGGAGTTCGCGACAGGCTGAGCAGTTCTTC. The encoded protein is CAWSSRQAEQFF.

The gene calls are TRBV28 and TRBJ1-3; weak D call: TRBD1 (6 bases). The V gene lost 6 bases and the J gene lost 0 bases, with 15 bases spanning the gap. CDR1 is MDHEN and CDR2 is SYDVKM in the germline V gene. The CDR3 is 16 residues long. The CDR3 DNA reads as TGTGCCAGCAGCCCGGCAGGGGCTGCCTCTGGAAACACCATATATTTT. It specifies CASSPAGAASGNTIYF.

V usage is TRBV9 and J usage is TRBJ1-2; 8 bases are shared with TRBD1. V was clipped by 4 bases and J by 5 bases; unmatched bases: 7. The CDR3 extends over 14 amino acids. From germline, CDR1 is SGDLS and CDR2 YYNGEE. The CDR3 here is CASSPGQGRYGYTF. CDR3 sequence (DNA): TGTGCCAGCAGCCCAGGACAGGGACGTTATGGCTACACCTTC.

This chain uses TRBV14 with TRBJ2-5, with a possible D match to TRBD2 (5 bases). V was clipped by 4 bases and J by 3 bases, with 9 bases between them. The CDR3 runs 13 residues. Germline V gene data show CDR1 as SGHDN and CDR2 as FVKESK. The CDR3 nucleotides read TGTGCCAGCAGCCCCGGGATAGAAGAGACCCAGTACTTC. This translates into CASSPGIEETQYF.

The DNA of the CDR3 is TGTGCCACCAGTGATTCCGGGACTAACGCGGAGACCCAGTACTTC. Protein: CATSDSGTNAETQYF. The chain uses TRBV24-1 and TRBJ2-5; TRBD2 agrees at 7 bases. The CDR3 is 15 amino acids. Germline CDR1 and CDR2: KGHDR and SFDVKD. V lost 2 bases, J lost 5 bases, and 7 bases stayed unmatched.

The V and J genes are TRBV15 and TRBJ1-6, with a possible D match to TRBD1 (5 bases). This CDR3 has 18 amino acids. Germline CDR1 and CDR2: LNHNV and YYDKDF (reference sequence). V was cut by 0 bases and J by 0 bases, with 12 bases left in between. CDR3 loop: CATSRDVSGSSYNSPLHF. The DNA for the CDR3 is TGTGCCACCAGCAGAGATGTGTCAGGGTCCTCCTATAATTCACCCCTCCACTTT.

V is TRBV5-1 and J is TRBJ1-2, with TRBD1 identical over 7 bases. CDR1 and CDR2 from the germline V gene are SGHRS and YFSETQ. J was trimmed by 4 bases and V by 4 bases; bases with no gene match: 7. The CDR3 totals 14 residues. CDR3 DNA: TGCGCCAGCAGCATGTCACAGGGGCTCTATGGCTACACCTTC. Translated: CASSMSQGLYGYTF.

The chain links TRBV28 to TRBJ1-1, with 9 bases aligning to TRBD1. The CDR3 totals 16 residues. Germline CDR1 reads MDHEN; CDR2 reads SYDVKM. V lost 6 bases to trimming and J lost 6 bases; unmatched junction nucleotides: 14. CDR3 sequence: CASSLRGQGRRAEAFF. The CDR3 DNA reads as TGTGCCAGCAGCCTCCGAGGACAGGGGAGGAGGGCTGAAGCTTTCTTT.

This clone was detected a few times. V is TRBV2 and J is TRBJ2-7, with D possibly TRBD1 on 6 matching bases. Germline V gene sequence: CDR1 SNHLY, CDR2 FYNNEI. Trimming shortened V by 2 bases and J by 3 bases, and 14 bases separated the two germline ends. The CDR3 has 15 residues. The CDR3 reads CASSEINRVNYEQYF. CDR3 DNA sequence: TGTGCCAGCAGTGAAATTAACAGGGTCAACTACGAGCAGTACTTC.

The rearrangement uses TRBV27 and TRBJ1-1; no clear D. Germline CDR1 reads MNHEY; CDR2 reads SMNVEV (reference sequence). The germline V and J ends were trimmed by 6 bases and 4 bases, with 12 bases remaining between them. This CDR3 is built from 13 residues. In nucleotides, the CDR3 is TGTGCCAGCAGGGGTAGTCCTAGCACTGAAGCTTTCTTT. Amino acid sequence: CASRGSPSTEAFF.

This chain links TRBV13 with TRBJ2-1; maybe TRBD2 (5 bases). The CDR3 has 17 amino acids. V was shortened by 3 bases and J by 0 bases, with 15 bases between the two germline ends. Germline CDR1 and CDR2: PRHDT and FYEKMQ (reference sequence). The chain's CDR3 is CASSLGPTSFSYNEQFF. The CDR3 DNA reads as TGTGCCAGCAGCTTGGGCCCCACTAGTTTCTCCTACAATGAGCAGTTCTTC.

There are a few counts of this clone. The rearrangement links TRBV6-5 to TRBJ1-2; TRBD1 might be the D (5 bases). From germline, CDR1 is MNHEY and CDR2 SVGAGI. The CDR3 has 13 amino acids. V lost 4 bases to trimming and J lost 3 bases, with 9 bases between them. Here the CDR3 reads CASSLTADYGYTF. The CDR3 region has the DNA TGTGCCAGCAGTTTGACAGCCGACTATGGCTACACCTTC.

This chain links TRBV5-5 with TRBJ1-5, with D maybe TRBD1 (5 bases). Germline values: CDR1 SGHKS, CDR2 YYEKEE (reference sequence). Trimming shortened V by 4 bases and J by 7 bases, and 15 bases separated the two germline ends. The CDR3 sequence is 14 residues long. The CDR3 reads CASSPHEGVQPQHF. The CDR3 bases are TGTGCCAGCAGCCCGCATGAAGGGGTCCAGCCCCAGCATTTT.

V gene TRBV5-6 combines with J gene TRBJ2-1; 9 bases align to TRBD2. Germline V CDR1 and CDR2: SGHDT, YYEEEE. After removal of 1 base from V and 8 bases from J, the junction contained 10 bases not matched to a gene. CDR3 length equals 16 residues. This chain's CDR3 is CASSLFGTSLSDEQFF. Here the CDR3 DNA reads TGTGCCAGCAGCTTGTTCGGGACTAGCCTTAGCGATGAGCAGTTCTTC.

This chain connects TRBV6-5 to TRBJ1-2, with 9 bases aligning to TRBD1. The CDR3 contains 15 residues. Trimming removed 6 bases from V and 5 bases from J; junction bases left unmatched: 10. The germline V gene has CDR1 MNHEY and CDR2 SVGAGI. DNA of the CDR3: TGTGCCAGCAGCGGCGGGACAGGGATTAGGTATGGCTACACCTTC. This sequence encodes CASSGGTGIRYGYTF.

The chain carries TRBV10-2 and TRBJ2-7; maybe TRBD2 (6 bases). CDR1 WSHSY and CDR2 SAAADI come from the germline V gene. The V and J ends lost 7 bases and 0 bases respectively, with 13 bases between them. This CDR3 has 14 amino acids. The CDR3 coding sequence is TGCGCCAGCATTAGGGGCGGGGCCTCCTACGAGCAGTACTTC. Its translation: CASIRGGASYEQYF.

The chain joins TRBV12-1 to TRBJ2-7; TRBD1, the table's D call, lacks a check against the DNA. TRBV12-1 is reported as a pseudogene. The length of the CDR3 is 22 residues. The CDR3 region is CASSFANFVGGEIGLGSYEQYF. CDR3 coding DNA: TGTGCCAGCAGCTTCGCTAATTTTGTAGGGGGAGAAATTGGTTTGGGCTCCTACGAGCAGTACTTC.

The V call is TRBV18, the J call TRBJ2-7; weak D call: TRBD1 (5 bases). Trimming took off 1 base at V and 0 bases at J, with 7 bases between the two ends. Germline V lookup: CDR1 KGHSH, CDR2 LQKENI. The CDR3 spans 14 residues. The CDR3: CASSPRRDSYEQYV. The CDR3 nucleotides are TGTGCCAGCTCACCACGCAGGGACTCCTACGAGCAGTACGTC.